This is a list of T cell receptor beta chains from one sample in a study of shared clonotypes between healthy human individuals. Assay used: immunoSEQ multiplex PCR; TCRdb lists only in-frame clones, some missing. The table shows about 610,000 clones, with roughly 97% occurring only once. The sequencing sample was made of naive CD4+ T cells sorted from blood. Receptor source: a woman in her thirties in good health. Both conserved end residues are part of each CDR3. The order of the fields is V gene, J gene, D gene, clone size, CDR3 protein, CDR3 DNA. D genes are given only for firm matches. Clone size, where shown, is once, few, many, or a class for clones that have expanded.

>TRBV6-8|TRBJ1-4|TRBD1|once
CASNPGQGDATNEKLFF
TGTGCCAGCAATCCGGGACAGGGGGATGCAACTAATGAAAAACTGTTTTTT
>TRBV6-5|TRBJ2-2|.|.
CASWTVNTGELFF
TGTGCCAGCTGGACGGTGAACACCGGGGAGCTGTTTTTT
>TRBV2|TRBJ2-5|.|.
CASSESTETQYF
TGTGCCAGCAGTGAAAGTACAGAGACCCAGTACTTC
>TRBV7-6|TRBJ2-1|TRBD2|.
CASSLLSSGYNEQFF
TGTGCCAGCAGCTTACTGTCTAGCGGATACAATGAGCAGTTCTTC
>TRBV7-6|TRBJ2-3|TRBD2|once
CASRSWTSGDTQYF
TGTGCCAGCAGATCCTGGACTAGCGGAGATACGCAGTATTTT
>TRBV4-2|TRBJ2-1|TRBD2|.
CASSQELAGRYLADEQFF
TGTGCCAGCAGCCAAGAGCTAGCGGGGCGTTATCTGGCGGATGAGCAGTTCTTC
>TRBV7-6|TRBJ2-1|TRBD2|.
CASSLLAGTEQFF
TGTGCCAGCAGCCTACTAGCGGGTACTGAGCAGTTCTTC
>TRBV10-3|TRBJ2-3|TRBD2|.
CAISEGREITDTQYF
TGTGCCATCAGTGAGGGGCGGGAGATCACAGATACGCAGTATTTT
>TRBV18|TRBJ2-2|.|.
CASSPPGELFF
TGTGCCAGCTCACCGCCCGGGGAGCTGTTTTTT
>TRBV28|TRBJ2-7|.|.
CASSLMAAAPYEQYF
TGTGCCAGCAGTTTAATGGCAGCGGCCCCCTACGAGCAGTACTTC
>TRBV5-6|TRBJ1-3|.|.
CASSFRGGNTIYF
TGTGCCAGCAGCTTCCGGGGTGGAAACACCATATATTTT
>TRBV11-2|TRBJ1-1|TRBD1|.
CASSLEGQILTEAFF
TGTGCCAGCAGCTTAGAGGGACAGATCCTCACTGAAGCTTTCTTT
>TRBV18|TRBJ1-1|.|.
CASSPPVSNTEAFF
TGTGCCAGCTCACCACCGGTGTCTAACACTGAAGCTTTCTTT
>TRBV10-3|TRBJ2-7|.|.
CAISESRLDTVGLFFTAQYF
TGTGCCATCAGTGAGTCAAGGTTGGACACGGTCGGCTTATTTTTTACGGCGCAGTACTTC
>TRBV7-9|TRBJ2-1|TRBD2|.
CASSLSGRGNEQFF
TGTGCCAGCAGCTTGAGCGGGAGGGGCAATGAGCAGTTCTTC
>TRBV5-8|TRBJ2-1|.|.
CASSSPSLHRASSYNEQFF
TGTGCCAGCAGCTCCCCCTCGCTACATAGGGCGAGCTCCTACAATGAGCAGTTCTTC
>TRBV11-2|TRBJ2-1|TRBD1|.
CASSTGTGEQFF
TGTGCCAGCAGCACCGGGACAGGTGAGCAGTTCTTC
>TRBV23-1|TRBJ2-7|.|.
CASSHPRGSHNYEQYF
TGCGCCAGCAGTCACCCGAGGGGATCTCATAACTACGAGCAGTACTTC
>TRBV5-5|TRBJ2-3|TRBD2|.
CASSQPGLAGTDTQYF
TGTGCCAGCAGCCAACCGGGACTAGCGGGCACAGATACGCAGTATTTT
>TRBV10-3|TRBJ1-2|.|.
CATRSEPGTYGYTF
TGTGCCACCCGGTCGGAGCCGGGAACCTATGGCTACACCTTC
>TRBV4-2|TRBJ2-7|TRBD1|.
CASSQEVRTGNVYEQYF
TGTGCCAGCAGCCAAGAGGTTAGGACAGGGAATGTCTACGAGCAGTACTTC
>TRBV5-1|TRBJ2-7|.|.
CASSLEKDSDEQYF
TGCGCCAGCAGCTTGGAAAAGGACAGTGACGAGCAGTACTTC
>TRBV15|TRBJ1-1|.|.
CATSREKAGVNTEAFF
TGTGCCACCAGCAGAGAGAAGGCAGGGGTGAACACTGAAGCTTTCTTT